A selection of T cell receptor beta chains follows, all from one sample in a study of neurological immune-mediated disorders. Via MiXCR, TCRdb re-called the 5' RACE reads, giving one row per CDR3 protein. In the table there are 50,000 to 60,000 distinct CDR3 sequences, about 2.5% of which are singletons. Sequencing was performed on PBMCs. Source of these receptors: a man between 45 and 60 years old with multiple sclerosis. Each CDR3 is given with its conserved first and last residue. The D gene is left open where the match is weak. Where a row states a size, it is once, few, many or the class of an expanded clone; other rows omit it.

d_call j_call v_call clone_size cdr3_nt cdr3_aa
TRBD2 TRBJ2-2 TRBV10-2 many TGCGCCAGCAATGTAGCGGGGGGAACCGGGGAGCTGTTTTTT CASNVAGGTGELFF
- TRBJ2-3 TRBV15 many TGTGCCACCAGCAGAAGCACATCTCTGGGGACAGATACGCAGTATTTT CATSRSTSLGTDTQYF
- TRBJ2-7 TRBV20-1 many TGCAGTGCCATCGGACAGAACCTCTACGAGCAGTACTTC CSAIGQNLYEQYF
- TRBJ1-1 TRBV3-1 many TGTGCCAGCAGCCAAGCCAGGAAGAACACTGAAGCTTTCTTT CASSQARKNTEAFF
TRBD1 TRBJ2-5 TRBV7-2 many TGTGCCAGCAGTTCGACAGGGGGCAGAGAGACCCAGTACTTC CASSSTGGRETQYF
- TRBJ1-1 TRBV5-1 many TGCGCCAGCAGCTTGGACTCTTTGCTCGGGAACACTGAAGCTTTCTTT CASSLDSLLGNTEAFF
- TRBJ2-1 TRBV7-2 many TGTGCCAGCACCCCGGGGGTAGGCAATGAGCAGTTCTTC CASTPGVGNEQFF
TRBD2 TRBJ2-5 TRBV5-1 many TGCGCCAGCAGCCGACTTCCCGGGACTAGCGGGGTTGAGACCCAGTACTTC CASSRLPGTSGVETQYF
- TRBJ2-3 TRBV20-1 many TGCAGTGCTCGAGGAATCCCAGGGGCCACAGATACGCAGTATTTT CSARGIPGATDTQYF
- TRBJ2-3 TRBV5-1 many TGCGCCAGCAGCTTGGCCGGGTCTAGCACAGATACGCAGTATTTT CASSLAGSSTDTQYF
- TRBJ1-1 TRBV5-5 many TGTGCCAGCAGCTTGGAAACAGTCAAGAACACTGAAGCTTTCTTT CASSLETVKNTEAFF
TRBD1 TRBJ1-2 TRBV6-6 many TGTGCCAGCAGTCACAGGGGGCTCTACTATGGCTACACCTTC CASSHRGLYYGYTF
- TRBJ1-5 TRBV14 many TGTGCCAGCAGCCAAGACGGCAATCAGCCCCAGCATTTT CASSQDGNQPQHF
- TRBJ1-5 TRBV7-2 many TGTGCCAGCAGCCCACTAGGTTCCAATCAGCCCCAGCATTTT CASSPLGSNQPQHF
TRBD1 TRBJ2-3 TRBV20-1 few TGCAGTGCTAGCCACGGGACAGGCCGCACAGATACGCAGTATTTT CSASHGTGRTDTQYF
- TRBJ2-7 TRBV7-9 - TGTGCCAGCAGCTTAGGGAGGGACAGCGTGTACTACGAGCAGTACTTC CASSLGRDSVYYEQYF
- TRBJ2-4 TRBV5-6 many TGTGCCAGCAGCTTCCAGGGAGCCAAAAACATTCAGTACTTC CASSFQGAKNIQYF
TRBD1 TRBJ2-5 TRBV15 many TGTGCCACCAGCAGGGCCGACAGGGGGCCAGGGGAGACCCAGTACTTC CATSRADRGPGETQYF
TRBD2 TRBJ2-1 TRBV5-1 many TGCGCCAGCAGCTTGGTGCCTAGCGGGGGGTCCTACAATGAGCAGTTCTTC CASSLVPSGGSYNEQFF
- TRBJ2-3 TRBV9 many TGTGCCAGCAGCGTATCCGGGACCCAAGCGGGAGATACGCAGTATTTT CASSVSGTQAGDTQYF
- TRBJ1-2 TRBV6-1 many TGTGCCAGCAGTCACCCAACAGGGACCCTCTATGGCTACACCTTC CASSHPTGTLYGYTF
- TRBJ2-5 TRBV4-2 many TGTGCCAGCAGCCAAGAGGGTCGCGAGGCGGAGACCCAGTACTTC CASSQEGREAETQYF
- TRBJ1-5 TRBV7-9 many TGTGCCAGCAGCTTGGAATGGTCGCCCCAGCATTTT CASSLEWSPQHF
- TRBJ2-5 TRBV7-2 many TGTGCCAGCGCTTCATCTTACCGTGAGACCCAGTACTTC CASASSYRETQYF
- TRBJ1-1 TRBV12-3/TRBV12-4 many TGTGCCAGCAGTAACCTGAAAAGTTGGGGCACTGAAGCTTTCTTT CASSNLKSWGTEAFF
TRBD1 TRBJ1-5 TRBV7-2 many TGTGCCAGCAGCACGACAGGGCCCGGGGGCAATCAGCCCCAGCATTTT CASSTTGPGGNQPQHF
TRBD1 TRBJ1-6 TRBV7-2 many TGTGCCAGCAGCTTACAGGGGGCGAATTCACCCCTCCACTTT CASSLQGANSPLHF
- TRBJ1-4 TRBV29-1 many TGCAGCGTTAGGGGGGCAGCGGCTAATGAAAAACTGTTTTTT CSVRGAAANEKLFF
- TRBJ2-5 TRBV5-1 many TGCGCCAGCAGCACAGACCCCGGAACCCAAGAGACCCAGTACTTC CASSTDPGTQETQYF
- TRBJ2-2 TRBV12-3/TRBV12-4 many TGTGCCAGCAGTTTAGTATTGGGCAGGGGCACGGACACCGGGGAGCTGTTTTTT CASSLVLGRGTDTGELFF
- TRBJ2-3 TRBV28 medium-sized TGTGCCAGCAGCGATCGGGCTAGCGGCACAGATACGCAGTATTTT CASSDRASGTDTQYF
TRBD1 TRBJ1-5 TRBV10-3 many TGTGCCATCAGTGATGGACAGGACAGGCAGCCCCAGCATTTT CAISDGQDRQPQHF
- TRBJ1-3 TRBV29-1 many TGCAGCGTTGAAGTGGGGGGCCCGAACACCATATATTTT CSVEVGGPNTIYF
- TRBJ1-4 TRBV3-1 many TGTGCCAGCAGCCAAGACAAGGGCGGTGAGAAAAGACTGTTTTTT CASSQDKGGEKRLFF
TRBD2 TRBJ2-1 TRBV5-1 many TGCGCCAGCAGCTCCTCGGGCGGGGGGAGGAGCTCCTACAATGAGCAGTTCTTC CASSSSGGGRSSYNEQFF
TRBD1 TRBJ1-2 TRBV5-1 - TGCGCCAGCAGCTGGAATCCGGGACAGGTGGATAACTATGGCTACACCTTC CASSWNPGQVDNYGYTF
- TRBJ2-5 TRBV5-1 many TGTGCCAGCAGCTTCAGCCAAGAGACCCAGTACTTC CASSFSQETQYF
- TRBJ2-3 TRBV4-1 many TGCGCCAGCAGCCAGGCGGAGACAGATACGCAGTATTTT CASSQAETDTQYF
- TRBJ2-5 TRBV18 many TGTGCCAGCTCACCACCCCCGGGACTCAGAGAGACCCAGTACTTC CASSPPPGLRETQYF
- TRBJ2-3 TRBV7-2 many TGTGCCAGCAGCTCCCTTGGACGGAGCACAGATACGCAGTATTTT CASSSLGRSTDTQYF
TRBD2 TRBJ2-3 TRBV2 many TGTGCCAGCAGTGGACTAGCGGCTAGCACAGATACGCAGTATTTT CASSGLAASTDTQYF
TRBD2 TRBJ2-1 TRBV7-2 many TGTGCCAGCAGCCGGACTAGGGGTGGCAATGAGCAGTTCTTC CASSRTRGGNEQFF
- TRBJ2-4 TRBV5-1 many TGCGCCAGCAGCGAGTCTGGTGACAGAAACATTCAGTACTTC CASSESGDRNIQYF
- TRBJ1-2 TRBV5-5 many TGTGCCAGCAGCTTGGACAGGGTGTTAGGCTACACCTTC CASSLDRVLGYTF
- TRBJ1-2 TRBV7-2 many TGTGCCAGCAGCTTCCTGACGGACGGATACTATGGCTACACCTTC CASSFLTDGYYGYTF
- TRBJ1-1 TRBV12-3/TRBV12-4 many TGTGCCAGCAGCCCGGACATGAGTCAAGCTTTCTTT CASSPDMSQAFF
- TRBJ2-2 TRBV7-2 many TGTGCCAGCAGCCTGGTAGGGGGGTTCACCGGGGAGCTGTTTTTT CASSLVGGFTGELFF
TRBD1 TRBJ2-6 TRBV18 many TGTGCCAGCTCACAACAAAACAGGGGGTCTGGGGCCAACGTCCTGACTTTC CASSQQNRGSGANVLTF
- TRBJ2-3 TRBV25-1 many TGTGCCAGCAGGGCCACAGTCGGCACAGATACGCAGTATTTT CASRATVGTDTQYF
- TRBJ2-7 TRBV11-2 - TGTGCCAGCAGCTTCCGACCGTTGACAGGTCGGCGGGGATACGAGCAGTACTTC CASSFRPLTGRRGYEQYF
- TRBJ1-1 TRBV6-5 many TGTGCCAGCAGCAGGACAGACACTGAAGCTTTCTTT CASSRTDTEAFF
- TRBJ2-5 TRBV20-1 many TGCAGTGCAGAACAGGGGTGGCCGGGGGAAGAGACCCAGTACTTC CSAEQGWPGEETQYF
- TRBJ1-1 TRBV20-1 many TGCAGTGCTAGTGACGGGGTCGGTGAAGCTTTCTTT CSASDGVGEAFF
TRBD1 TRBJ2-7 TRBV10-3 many TGTGCCATCAGAGACAGGGAGATAGGCTCCTACGAGCAGTACTTC CAIRDREIGSYEQYF
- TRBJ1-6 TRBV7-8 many TGTGCCAGCAGCTTAGTTAGAAACCGGGACTTAAATTCACCCCTCCACTTT CASSLVRNRDLNSPLHF
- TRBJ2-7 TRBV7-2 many TGTGCCAGCAGCTTAGCAGGGGACATCTACGAGCAGTACTTC CASSLAGDIYEQYF
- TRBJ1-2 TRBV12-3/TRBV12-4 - TGTGCCAGCGCTTCAGCTGGGGGCATCTATGGCTACACCTTC CASASAGGIYGYTF
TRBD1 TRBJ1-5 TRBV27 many TGTGCCAGCAGTCCCAGACAGGGCAGCAATCAGCCCCAGCATTTT CASSPRQGSNQPQHF
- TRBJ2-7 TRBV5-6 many TGTGCCAGCAGCTTGGACAGGGCTTCCCTTTACGAGCAGTACTTC CASSLDRASLYEQYF